This T cell receptor (beta chain) was identified in a study of T cell clonality in common variable immunodeficiency. This clone was counted at least ten times. What it binds is not known. The read comes to an end 3 residues before the CDR3 does, leaving the germline J gene to fill in the end. Study observations and caveats: In common variable immunodeficiency, TCR beta chains reportedly carried fewer deletions and N-nucleotide insertions.

Repertoires were generated with immunoSEQ multiplex PCR, while TCRdb's copy carries only in-frame clones and drops some. This sample carries more than 20,000 clones, none of them present only once. Donors gave roughly 5 to 8 ml heparinized peripheral whole blood. Germline loops: CDR1 SGHNT, CDR2 YYREEE (reference sequence). The CDR3 sequence is 14 residues long. Deletions cut 4 bases from V and 6 bases from J, with 14 bases between. The V gene is TRBV5-4, the J gene TRBJ2-1; no firm D call. The sequenced material came from peripheral blood mononuclear cells. The sequence came from a human donor with common variable immunodeficiency. Here the CDR3 reads CASSLGQGLNEQFF. CDR3 bases read: TGTGCCAGCAGCCTGGGCCAAGGGCTCAATGAG.